This TCR beta chain was identified in a study of spatial heterogeneity in lung cancer. Individual TCR cDNA molecules each bore their own unique molecular identifier. One entry per CDR3 protein, called by TCRdb with MiXCR from the 5' RACE reads. The sample contains 30,000 to 40,000 distinct CDR3 sequences, less than 6.5% of which appear only once. The time point was: sample taken at primary tumor resection. This clonotype came up many times. Sequences were derived from PBMCs, sampled at surgery. The clonotype comes from a female donor with early-stage non-small cell lung cancer.

Written as DNA, the CDR3 is TGTGCCAGCAGCCCCCTTACGACAACGGCCTATGGCTACACCTTC. It codes for CASSPLTTTAYGYTF. The genes are TRBV9 and TRBJ1-2, with unresolved D. The CDR3 spans 15 residues. V was clipped by 4 bases and J by 4 bases, with 17 bases between them. Germline CDR1 and CDR2: SGDLS and YYNGEE.